The rows below give T cell receptor beta chains drawn from one sample of a study of PD-L1 blockade in urothelial cancer. This table comes from immunoSEQ multiplex PCR, and its TCRdb copy is limited to in-frame clones, with some not included. This repertoire shows under 40,000 clones, 70% to 85% found once; its top ten account for under 40%. The starting material was PBMCs, obtained around atezolizumab (anti-PD-L1) treatment. These receptors came from a man aged 55 to 69 with urothelial cancer. Each CDR3 is given with its conserved first and last residue. The order of the fields is V gene, clone size, D gene, CDR3 length, J gene, CDR3 DNA, CDR3 protein. A D gene is named only where the DNA matches it firmly. Where a row states a size, it is once, few, many or the class of an expanded clone; other rows omit it.

V: TRBV18
size: NA
D: TRBD1
length: 14
J: TRBJ2-4
DNA: TGTGCCAGCTCACCACAGGGGGCGGAAAACATTCAGTACTTC
CDR3: CASSPQGAENIQYF

V: TRBV19
size: NA
D: TRBD2
length: 15
J: TRBJ2-5
DNA: TGTGCCAGTAGTATCGGGCTAGCGGGCATAGAGACCCAGTACTTC
CDR3: CASSIGLAGIETQYF

V: TRBV7-8
size: few
D: NA
length: 14
J: TRBJ2-7
DNA: TGTGCCAGCAGGGGAACAGGGAACTCCTACGAGCAGTACTTC
CDR3: CASRGTGNSYEQYF

V: TRBV7-8
size: many
D: TRBD1
length: 17
J: TRBJ2-3
DNA: TGTGCCAGCAGCTCGCGCCTACAGGGGGATGTTGCAGATACGCAGTATTTT
CDR3: CASSSRLQGDVADTQYF

V: TRBV4-3
size: once
D: TRBD2
length: 15
J: TRBJ2-7
DNA: TGCGCCAGCAGCCGAGAGCGGGGGTCCTCCTACGAGCAGTACTTC
CDR3: CASSRERGSSYEQYF

V: TRBV18
size: NA
D: TRBD1
length: 15
J: TRBJ2-2
DNA: TGTGCCAGCTCGACCGGGACAGGGAACACCGGGGAGCTGTTTTTT
CDR3: CASSTGTGNTGELFF

V: TRBV11-2
size: NA
D: TRBD2
length: 17
J: TRBJ2-7
DNA: TGTGCCACCGGCTCAGGGGGAGGAGCGGGGGGGTATTACGAGCAGTACTTC
CDR3: CATGSGGGAGGYYEQYF

V: TRBV2
size: NA
D: NA
length: 13
J: TRBJ1-4
DNA: TGTGCCAGCAGCACAGGGAGAAATGAAAAACTGTTTTTT
CDR3: CASSTGRNEKLFF

V: TRBV7-2
size: NA
D: NA
length: 11
J: TRBJ1-4
DNA: TGTGCCAGCAGCTTAGGCGGTGTCCTGTTTTTT
CDR3: CASSLGGVLFF

V: TRBV5-1
size: NA
D: TRBD1
length: 19
J: TRBJ1-5
DNA: TGCGCCAGCAGCTTGGCCCCAATCTCGGGGACAGCCAACAATCAGCCCCAGCATTTT
CDR3: CASSLAPISGTANNQPQHF

V: TRBV9
size: NA
D: NA
length: 14
J: TRBJ2-5
DNA: TGTGCCAGCAGCGACGAACTAGTAAAAGAGACCCAGTACTTC
CDR3: CASSDELVKETQYF

V: TRBV14
size: few
D: TRBD1
length: 17
J: TRBJ1-2
DNA: TGTGCCAGCAGCCCATTAGCTCCGGGACAGAAAAACTATGGCTACACCTTC
CDR3: CASSPLAPGQKNYGYTF

V: TRBV7-3
size: NA
D: NA
length: 13
J: TRBJ1-1
DNA: TGTGCCAGCAGCCCCAACCGGGGGACTGAAGCTTTCTTT
CDR3: CASSPNRGTEAFF

V: TRBV6-6
size: NA
D: TRBD2
length: 13
J: TRBJ2-7
DNA: TGTGCCAGCAGAGGACTAGCGGGAACCGAGCAGTACTTC
CDR3: CASRGLAGTEQYF

V: TRBV13
size: NA
D: NA
length: 14
J: TRBJ1-2
DNA: TGTGCCAGCACTCAGGGGTCCGGAAGATATGGTTACACCTTC
CDR3: CASTQGSGRYGYTF

V: TRBV6-5
size: NA
D: NA
length: 14
J: TRBJ1-6
DNA: TGTGCCAGCAGTTACGGCGGCAGAAATTCACCCCTCCACTTT
CDR3: CASSYGGRNSPLHF

V: TRBV11-2
size: few
D: NA
length: 17
J: TRBJ2-7
DNA: TGTGCCAGCAGCTCTGGGGATGGCAGGGGAATCGCCTACGAGCAGTACTTC
CDR3: CASSSGDGRGIAYEQYF

V: TRBV7-9
size: NA
D: TRBD1
length: 14
J: TRBJ2-5
DNA: TGTGCCAGCAGCTTAGACACAGGGGGCAGGGCCCAGTACTTC
CDR3: CASSLDTGGRAQYF

V: TRBV7-9
size: NA
D: NA
length: 15
J: TRBJ1-6
DNA: TGTGCCAGCAGACCTGACGGACTTTATAATTCACCCCTCCACTTT
CDR3: CASRPDGLYNSPLHF

V: TRBV11-1
size: NA
D: NA
length: 16
J: TRBJ2-5
DNA: TGTGCCAGCAGCTTAACATTCCGCGGATTCCAAGAGACCCAGTACTTC
CDR3: CASSLTFRGFQETQYF

V: TRBV29-1
size: NA
D: NA
length: 12
J: TRBJ1-1
DNA: TGCAGCGTTCAAAATCAGGGGCCTGAAGCTTTCTTT
CDR3: CSVQNQGPEAFF

V: TRBV29-1
size: NA
D: TRBD1
length: 16
J: TRBJ1-2
DNA: TGCAGCGTTGAAGTGCTTGGGACAGGGGGCGGCTATGGCTACACCTTC
CDR3: CSVEVLGTGGGYGYTF

V: TRBV19
size: NA
D: NA
length: 13
J: TRBJ1-2
DNA: TGTGCCAGTAGTCCTGACAGGCGATATGGCTACACCTTC
CDR3: CASSPDRRYGYTF

V: TRBV7-9
size: NA
D: NA
length: 16
J: TRBJ1-6
DNA: TGTGCCAGCAGCCCCCCGCGGAACCCTCTTAATTCACCCCTCCACTTT
CDR3: CASSPPRNPLNSPLHF

V: TRBV11-1
size: NA
D: TRBD1
length: 16
J: TRBJ2-2
DNA: TGTGCCAGCAGCTTGGGACAGGGGGCTGCGACCGGGGAGCTGTTTTTT
CDR3: CASSLGQGAATGELFF

V: TRBV19
size: NA
D: NA
length: 15
J: TRBJ1-1
DNA: TGTGCCAGTAGGAGGCAGGGTCCCGGCGAGGCTGAAGCTTTCTTT
CDR3: CASRRQGPGEAEAFF

V: TRBV18
size: once
D: TRBD2
length: 16
J: TRBJ2-1
DNA: TGTGCCAGCTCACCGGGACTAGCGGGAGGGTACAATGAGCAGTTCTTC
CDR3: CASSPGLAGGYNEQFF

V: TRBV19
size: NA
D: NA
length: 13
J: TRBJ1-1
DNA: TGTGCCAGTAGTATTTCCAGGAACACTGAAGCTTTCTTT
CDR3: CASSISRNTEAFF

V: TRBV6-1
size: NA
D: NA
length: 13
J: TRBJ1-1
DNA: TGTGCCAGCAGACGGGACACCTGGGGTGAAGCTTTCTTT
CDR3: CASRRDTWGEAFF

V: TRBV6-1
size: NA
D: NA
length: 14
J: TRBJ1-5
DNA: TGTGCCAGCATGACGGGACTGGGCAATCAGCCCCAGCATTTT
CDR3: CASMTGLGNQPQHF

V: TRBV4-3
size: NA
D: NA
length: 17
J: TRBJ2-1
DNA: TGCGCCAGCAGCCAAGATCTAATACAGGCGGACTACAATGAGCAGTTCTTC
CDR3: CASSQDLIQADYNEQFF

V: TRBV30
size: NA
D: TRBD2
length: 17
J: TRBJ2-2
DNA: TGTGCGTTTGGGAGGGGTTTGTCTCTGTCGATAACCGGGGAGCTGTTTTTT
CDR3: CAFGRGLSLSITGELFF

V: TRBV5-1
size: NA
D: NA
length: 14
J: TRBJ2-1
DNA: TGCGCCAGCAGCTTGGAACCGGGTTACAATGAGCAGTTCTTC
CDR3: CASSLEPGYNEQFF

V: TRBV7-6
size: NA
D: NA
length: 13
J: TRBJ1-1
DNA: TGTGCCAGCAGCCCAAACATGGGCGCTGAAGCTTTCTTT
CDR3: CASSPNMGAEAFF

V: TRBV9
size: NA
D: NA
length: 13
J: TRBJ2-7
DNA: TGTGCCAGCAGCGAAGGCGGGGGCGACGAGCAGTACTTC
CDR3: CASSEGGGDEQYF

V: TRBV29-1
size: once
D: NA
length: 11
J: TRBJ1-3
DNA: TGCAGCGTTTCAACTGGAAACACCATATATTTT
CDR3: CSVSTGNTIYF

V: TRBV7-2
size: NA
D: NA
length: 11
J: TRBJ2-1
DNA: TGTGCCAGCAGCCTGAGAGCTGAGCAGTTCTTC
CDR3: CASSLRAEQFF

V: TRBV9
size: few
D: NA
length: 14
J: TRBJ1-3
DNA: TGTGCCAGCAGCGGGAGTGGTACTGGAAACACCATATATTTT
CDR3: CASSGSGTGNTIYF

V: TRBV15
size: NA
D: NA
length: 20
J: TRBJ1-4
DNA: TGTGCCACCAGCAGAGATTCAAAAGTATTTCAAGTAGGTCGGAGACGAAAACTGTTTTTT
CDR3: CATSRDSKVFQVGRRRKLFF

V: TRBV5-6
size: NA
D: TRBD2
length: 17
J: TRBJ2-7
DNA: TGTGCCAGCAGCCGAGGACTAGCGGGAGGGCCTTGGGAGGAGCAGTACTTC
CDR3: CASSRGLAGGPWEEQYF

V: TRBV5-4
size: once
D: TRBD1
length: 20
J: TRBJ1-4
DNA: TGTGCCAGCAGCGCTGGACCGGGACAGGGTCGTGATGCAACTAATGAAAAACTGTTTTTT
CDR3: CASSAGPGQGRDATNEKLFF

V: TRBV28
size: NA
D: NA
length: 15
J: TRBJ2-7
DNA: TGTGCCAGCAGTTTGGCGGGGCTGGGTTCCTACGAGCAGTACTTC
CDR3: CASSLAGLGSYEQYF

V: TRBV6-4
size: NA
D: TRBD2
length: 16
J: TRBJ2-3
DNA: TGTGCCAGCAGCCCCACTAGCGGGGGAATTGGAGATACGCAGTATTTT
CDR3: CASSPTSGGIGDTQYF

V: TRBV5-6
size: NA
D: TRBD2
length: 16
J: TRBJ2-1
DNA: TGTGCCAGCAGCTTGGGGCGCGGGAGGGTTTTTAATGAGCAGTTCTTC
CDR3: CASSLGRGRVFNEQFF

V: TRBV19
size: NA
D: NA
length: 17
J: TRBJ2-5
DNA: TGTGCCAGTAGTGCTGGACGACCCCTAAGGGGCCAAGAGACCCAGTACTTC
CDR3: CASSAGRPLRGQETQYF

V: TRBV29-1
size: NA
D: TRBD1
length: 10
J: TRBJ1-1
DNA: TGCAGCGCCGGGACAGGGGATGCTTTCTTT
CDR3: CSAGTGDAFF

V: TRBV4-1
size: once
D: TRBD1
length: 17
J: TRBJ2-2
DNA: TGCGCCAGCACCCACCCCCAGGACAGGGATAAAGTCGGGGAGCTGTTTTTT
CDR3: CASTHPQDRDKVGELFF

V: TRBV9
size: NA
D: TRBD1
length: 18
J: TRBJ1-1
DNA: TGTGCCAGCAGCTCCAGGACAGGGACTGCGGGGTACAACACTGAAGCTTTCTTT
CDR3: CASSSRTGTAGYNTEAFF

V: TRBV6-4
size: NA
D: TRBD2
length: 15
J: TRBJ2-5
DNA: TGTGCCAGCAGCCCTAGCGGGGGTCACCAAGAGACCCAGTACTTC
CDR3: CASSPSGGHQETQYF

V: TRBV9
size: NA
D: TRBD2
length: 16
J: TRBJ2-5
DNA: TGTGCCAGCAGCGCGGGACTAGCGGGAGTTGAAGAGACCCAGTACTTC
CDR3: CASSAGLAGVEETQYF

V: TRBV10-1
size: few
D: NA
length: 14
J: TRBJ1-5
DNA: TGCGCCAGCACCAGCGAGAGAGAGGATCAGCCCCAGCATTTT
CDR3: CASTSEREDQPQHF

V: TRBV19
size: NA
D: NA
length: 12
J: TRBJ1-1
DNA: TGTGCCAGTAGTCCTTGGGGGGGGGAAGCTTTCTTT
CDR3: CASSPWGGEAFF

V: TRBV5-6
size: NA
D: NA
length: 16
J: TRBJ2-3
DNA: TGTGCCAGCAGCTTGAGGCGTGGCGGGGTCACAGATACGCAGTATTTT
CDR3: CASSLRRGGVTDTQYF

V: TRBV4-3
size: NA
D: TRBD1
length: 16
J: TRBJ2-7
DNA: TGCGCCAGCAGCCAAGATAGTCAGGGGGCAACCTACGAGCAGTACTTC
CDR3: CASSQDSQGATYEQYF

V: TRBV5-1
size: NA
D: TRBD2
length: 19
J: TRBJ2-2
DNA: TGCGCCAGCAGCCTCGAACCGATTTCTAGCGGGCGGGGCACCGGGGAGCTGTTTTTT
CDR3: CASSLEPISSGRGTGELFF